This is a list of T cell receptor beta chains from one sample in a study of blood T cell repertoires in COVID-19. TCRdb keeps only in-frame clones here, not all; method: immunoSEQ multiplex PCR. The repertoire holds roughly 350,000 clones, with almost 90% as singletons. The specimen sequenced was peripheral blood. The receptor set was obtained from a woman in her seventies with COVID-19, enrolled during active disease. The CDR3 runs from the conserved cysteine through the conserved F or W. Each record gives: CDR3 DNA, CDR3 protein, J gene, clone size, V gene, D gene. A D gene is named only where the DNA matches it firmly. Where a row states a size, it is once, few, many or the class of an expanded clone; other rows omit it.

TGTGCCAGCACTACGACAGGGGGAGGCGGCTACACCTTC,CASTTTGGGGYTF,TRBJ1-2,.,TRBV12-3/TRBV12-4,TRBD1
TGCGCCAGCGGATTAGGGACTAGCGGGGACCTGGAGACCCAGTACTTC,CASGLGTSGDLETQYF,TRBJ2-5,.,TRBV5-1,TRBD2
TGTGCCAGCACCAGGGAAAGACCCTCACCCCTCCACTTT,CASTRERPSPLHF,TRBJ1-6,.,TRBV7-2,.
TGTGCCAGCAGCCAAGATCCGGGAGAGACCCAGTACTTC,CASSQDPGETQYF,TRBJ2-5,.,TRBV3-1/TRBV3-2,.
TGCGCCAGCAGCCAACTTGCAGGGGGAATGAACACTGAAGCTTTCTTT,CASSQLAGGMNTEAFF,TRBJ1-1,.,TRBV4-1,TRBD1
TGCGCCAGCAGCGTGACCCCTGACAGGAATCGGGACGGTGGCTACACCTTC,CASSVTPDRNRDGGYTF,TRBJ1-2,.,TRBV5-1,.
TGTGCCAGCAGGAAACAGAAGGAGACCCAGTACTTC,CASRKQKETQYF,TRBJ2-5,.,TRBV12-3/TRBV12-4,.
TGCGCCAGCAGCCAATCGACAACAACTAATGAAAAACTGTTTTTT,CASSQSTTTNEKLFF,TRBJ1-4,.,TRBV5-1,.
TGCGCCAGCAGCTTGGAGGGGGCGCCCAATGAAAAACTGTTTTTT,CASSLEGAPNEKLFF,TRBJ1-4,.,TRBV5-1,TRBD1
TGTGCCAGCAGCCCAAGACAGGGTGACACTGAAGCTTTCTTT,CASSPRQGDTEAFF,TRBJ1-1,.,TRBV6-5,TRBD1
TGTGCCAGCAGCGTCTTCTCCGGGACTCTTAACACCGGGGAGCTGTTTTTT,CASSVFSGTLNTGELFF,TRBJ2-2,.,TRBV9,.
TGTGCCAGCAGCTTACACATCAACTATGGCTACACCTTC,CASSLHINYGYTF,TRBJ1-2,.,TRBV13,.
TGTGCCAGCAGTTACACGGAGACAGCCAAAAACATTCAGTACTTC,CASSYTETAKNIQYF,TRBJ2-4,once,TRBV6-2/TRBV6-3,.
TGTGCCAGCAGTTTAGGGGGCCCGGGGTCTGGAAACACCATATATTTT,CASSLGGPGSGNTIYF,TRBJ1-3,.,TRBV27,.
TGTGCCAGCAGCTTACAGGGGAACAGGGGGGAGCTGTTTTTT,CASSLQGNRGELFF,TRBJ2-2,few,TRBV7-2,.
TGTGCCAGCAGTAATGCGGCTCAGCCCCAGCATTTT,CASSNAAQPQHF,TRBJ1-5,.,TRBV27,.
TGTGCCAGCAGGTCCAATGAGGGACCCCTCCACTTT,CASRSNEGPLHF,TRBJ1-6,.,TRBV6-5,.
TGTGCCAGCAGCGAAGCCCCTAATCAGCCCCAGCATTTT,CASSEAPNQPQHF,TRBJ1-5,.,TRBV6-1,.
TGTGCCACCAGTGATGGGACTGGCGGGGGGCGGGAGACCCAGTACTTC,CATSDGTGGGRETQYF,TRBJ2-5,.,TRBV24-1,TRBD2
TGTGCCAGCAGCTTAGACCGACAGGGGGCAGGTGAAAAACTGTTTTTT,CASSLDRQGAGEKLFF,TRBJ1-4,.,TRBV11-2,TRBD1
TGTGCCAGCAGTGGACAGGGAGGTAGCAATCAGCCCCAGCATTTT,CASSGQGGSNQPQHF,TRBJ1-5,.,TRBV2,TRBD1
TGTGCTACAGGGAGGGGGGACGTGGGTTCACCCCTCCACTTT,CATGRGDVGSPLHF,TRBJ1-6,.,TRBV12-5,.
TGCGCCAGCGGACAGGGACAGGGGAACACTGAAGCTTTCTTT,CASGQGQGNTEAFF,TRBJ1-1,.,TRBV4-3,TRBD1
TGCGCCAGCCGGACAGGGCAAGAGACCCAGTACTTC,CASRTGQETQYF,TRBJ2-5,.,TRBV10-1,TRBD1
TGTGCCAGCAGGGGGACAGGGACGTTCAATCAGCCCCAGCATTTT,CASRGTGTFNQPQHF,TRBJ1-5,.,TRBV6-5,TRBD1
TGTGCCAGCAGCATCCGTTCCGGGGATGAGCAGTTCTTC,CASSIRSGDEQFF,TRBJ2-1,.,TRBV5-6,.
TGTGCCACCAGTGCTACCGGGACAGGGAATCAGCCCCAGCATTTT,CATSATGTGNQPQHF,TRBJ1-5,.,TRBV24-1,TRBD1
TGCGCCAGCAGCAACTCCGGGACAGTGAAGGCCCCTAATGAAAAACTGTTTTTT,CASSNSGTVKAPNEKLFF,TRBJ1-4,.,TRBV5-1,TRBD1
.,CASSSSTGSRETQYF,TRBJ2-5,.,TRBV27,.
TGTGCCAGCAGCTGGGCCTTTTCCTACGAGCAGTACTTC,CASSWAFSYEQYF,TRBJ2-7,.,TRBV5-5,.
TGTGCCTGGAGTGTGGGACAGGGATCGTGGGGGTTAGATACGCAGTATTTT,CAWSVGQGSWGLDTQYF,TRBJ2-3,once,TRBV30,TRBD1